These T cell receptor beta chains were read from a single sample in a study of T cells in Graves' hyperthyroidism and ophthalmopathy. MiXCR was run by TCRdb on the multiplex PCR reads, yielding one entry per CDR3 protein. The repertoire holds 500,000 to 750,000 distinct CDR3 sequences, with under 60% as singletons. Sequences were obtained from peripheral blood or thyroid tissue (not recorded which). The source is a woman under 30 with Graves' hyperthyroidism. Each CDR3 is given with its conserved first and last residue. The order of the fields is CDR3 length, V gene, CDR3 protein.

length: 13; V: TRBV7-9; CDR3: CASSSEDRDGYTF
length: 18; V: TRBV24-1; CDR3: CATSDPPGLAGLEDTQYF
length: 13; V: TRBV6-2/TRBV6-3; CDR3: CASSQAGAAEAFF
length: 15; V: TRBV10-3; CDR3: CAISEVTGDYNEQYF
length: 17; V: TRBV15; CDR3: CATSSTATSDYSYEQYF
length: 17; V: TRBV9; CDR3: CASSLSGQIKNGETQYF
length: 15; V: TRBV7-8; CDR3: CASSPPGTGEDEQYF
length: 13; V: TRBV12-5; CDR3: CASGLGISYEQYF
length: 16; V: TRBV20-1; CDR3: CSARDQRGRVHNEQFF
length: 15; V: TRBV29-1; CDR3: CSVRGGADMNTEAFF
length: 15; V: TRBV6-2/TRBV6-3; CDR3: CASSPASGTYNEQFF
length: 15; V: TRBV27; CDR3: CASRSFGTGIEGYTF
length: 15; V: TRBV2; CDR3: CATEGGGRNTGELFF
length: 15; V: TRBV7-2; CDR3: CASSQMGTVNTEAFF
length: 13; V: TRBV4-3; CDR3: CASSQDSGEKLFF
length: 14; V: TRBV5-1; CDR3: CASSFGSLNEKLFF